The 25 T cell receptor beta chains listed next were all sequenced from one sample in a study of cytomegalovirus exposure and HLA in healthy donors. Primers included in the PCR were 60 Vbeta and 13 Jbeta primers. This table comes from immunoSEQ multiplex PCR, and its TCRdb copy is limited to in-frame clones, with some not included. The sample lists about 150,000 clones, roughly 80% seen once, with around 11% in the top ten. Sequenced input: PBMCs. All receptors derive from a man aged 18 to 35 in good health and CMV-seropositive.

The V call is TRBV7-9, the J call TRBJ2-7, with 10 bases fitting TRBD2. V dropped 9 bases and J dropped 1; count of bases not matched to a gene: 12. Germline loops: CDR1 SEHNR, CDR2 FQNEAQ (reference sequence). CDR3 length: 16 residues. The CDR3 is CARRWASGSRSYEQYF. In DNA form, the CDR3 reads TGTGCCAGGAGATGGGCTAGCGGGAGTCGGTCCTACGAGCAGTACTTC.

This chain links TRBV28 with TRBJ2-7; 7 nucleotides agree with TRBD1. Germline-derived CDR1 and CDR2 are MDHEN and SYDVKM. There are 12 residues in the CDR3. Unmatched junction bases numbered 4, after V lost 8 bases and J lost 3 bases. The CDR3 DNA follows: TGTGCCAGCGGGACAGAGGGCTACGAGCAGTACTTC. Encoded protein: CASGTEGYEQYF.

This chain joins TRBV28 and TRBJ2-7; 9 bases are a match to TRBD1. The CDR3 contains 15 residues. Per the germline V gene, CDR1 is MDHEN and CDR2 is SYDVKM. Trimming removed 8 bases from V and 3 bases from J; junction bases left unmatched: 11. The CDR3 bases are TGTGCCAGCCTCTCGGAGGGGGACAGGGTCTACGAGCAGTACTTC. It encodes CASLSEGDRVYEQYF.

The chain employs TRBV28 and TRBJ2-7; 9 positions match TRBD2. The ends lost 2 bases at V and 6 bases at J; junction bases unmatched: 5. The CDR3 is made up of 14 amino acids. In germline, CDR1 is MDHEN, CDR2 SYDVKM. This chain's CDR3 is CASSLGREGREQYF. As DNA, the CDR3 is TGTGCCAGCAGTTTAGGGCGGGAGGGTCGCGAGCAGTACTTC.

The gene calls are TRBV28 and TRBJ1-5; D gene unclear. Germline CDR1 is MDHEN and CDR2 is SYDVKM. This CDR3 has 15 residues. The V end was cut by 7 bases, the J end by 0 bases, with 13 bases between. DNA of the CDR3: TGTGCCAGCACCCCCCGGCGGGGTAGCAATCAGCCCCAGCATTTT. It translates to CASTPRRGSNQPQHF.

This chain links TRBV11-2 with TRBJ2-7; 7 bases agree with TRBD1. V lost 1 base, J lost 6 bases, and 6 bases stayed unmatched. The germline CDR1 and CDR2 sequences are SGHAT and FQNNGV. The CDR3 has 14 residues. The CDR3 DNA follows: TGTGCCAGCAGCTTAGTAGGGGGCCCGCGCGAGCAGTACTTC. It is translated as CASSLVGGPREQYF.

Only one count was recorded for this clone. This chain uses TRBV27 with TRBJ2-7, with D possibly TRBD1 on 5 matching bases. V lost 5 bases, J lost 3 bases, and 11 bases lay in between. The CDR3 is made up of 13 amino acids. The germline CDR1 and CDR2 sequences are MNHEY and SMNVEV (reference sequence). The CDR3 DNA reads as TGTGCCAGCAGTGGGGCCCACAACTACGAGCAGTACTTC. Translating gives CASSGAHNYEQYF.

The chain is built from TRBV28 and TRBJ2-7, with a tentative D call TRBD1 (6 bases). This CDR3 has 13 residues. Germline values: CDR1 MDHEN, CDR2 SYDVKM. V was cut by 1 base and J by 7 bases, with 11 bases left in between. CDR3 amino acids: CASSLFRGWEQYF. CDR3 bases: TGTGCCAGCAGTTTATTCAGGGGATGGGAGCAGTACTTC.

The gene calls are TRBV5-1 and TRBJ2-2; tentative D call: TRBD1 (5 bases). The CDR3 length is 14 residues. The V end was cut by 9 bases, the J end by 1 base, with 13 bases between. Germline V gives CDR1 SGHRS, CDR2 YFSETQ. The CDR3 DNA follows: TGCGCCACCTCCCAGGGTGGGAACACCGGGGAGCTGTTTTTT. Amino acid sequence: CATSQGGNTGELFF.

The J gene is TRBJ2-2, the V gene TRBV27, with D uncertain. V was clipped by 6 bases and J by 6 bases, with 11 bases between them. Germline V lookup: CDR1 MNHEY, CDR2 SMNVEV (reference sequence). The CDR3 covers 13 residues. As DNA, the CDR3 is TGTGCCAGCAGCCCCTCTTCTCCCGGGGAGCTGTTTTTT. This encodes CASSPSSPGELFF.

Only a few counts were recorded for this clone. The V gene is TRBV29-1, the J gene TRBJ2-7; the match to TRBD2 covers 7 bases. The germline CDR1 and CDR2 sequences are SQVTM and ANQGSEA. This CDR3 contains 13 residues. The trim removed 3 bases at V and 2 bases at J, leaving 4 bases unmatched. CDR3 nucleotides: TGCAGCGTTGACGTTGCGGGGGCCTACGAGCAGTACTTC. As protein: CSVDVAGAYEQYF.

The rearrangement uses TRBV7-2 and TRBJ2-5, with no clear D. CDR3 size: 13 residues. Trimming stripped 5 bases from V and 4 bases from J, with 11 bases between. The germline gives CDR1 SGHTA, CDR2 FQGNSA. The CDR3 here is CASSPAVGETQYF. The CDR3 DNA reads TGTGCCAGCAGCCCGGCGGTTGGAGAGACCCAGTACTTC.

This clone is a singleton in its sample. The chain recombines TRBV27 with TRBJ1-4; D uncertain. The CDR3 extends over 16 amino acids. The ends were cut back, 3 bases at V and 0 bases at J, with 11 bases in the middle. Looked up from germline, CDR1 is MNHEY and CDR2 is SMNVEV (reference sequence). The CDR3 DNA is TGTGCCAGCAGTTTGGGAGGTCACACAACTAATGAAAAACTGTTTTTT. This translates into CASSLGGHTTNEKLFF. The complete variable domain, with remaining parts taken from reference TRBV27 and TRBJ1-4, reads EAQVTQNPRYLITVTGKKLTVTCSQNMNHEYMSWYRQDPGLGLRQIYYSMNVEVTDKGDVPEGYKVSRKEKRNFPLILESPSPNQTSLYFCASSLGGHTTNEKLFFGSGTQLSVL.

The chain joins TRBV4-2 to TRBJ1-2; D is unresolved. The germline gives CDR1 LGHNA, CDR2 YNFKEQ. V lost 7 bases and J lost 0, with 15 bases in between. This CDR3 is 15 amino acids long. The DNA for the CDR3 is TGTGCCAGCACCCGGGAGGCGGTAGCTAACTATGGCTACACCTTC. It yields the protein CASTREAVANYGYTF.

The chain employs TRBV20-1 and TRBJ2-7; no firm D call. This CDR3 is built from 10 residues. The germline V gene has CDR1 DFQATT and CDR2 SNEGSKA (reference sequence). Trimming took 1 base from V and 7 from J, leaving 5 bases between them. Here the CDR3 reads CSARVEEQYF. The CDR3 DNA is TGCAGTGCTAGAGTAGAGGAGCAGTACTTC.

The chain links TRBV18 to TRBJ1-1; 8 positions agree with TRBD1. V trimming: 3 bases; J trimming: 3 bases; junction bases outside the gene matches: 18. From germline, CDR1 is KGHSH and CDR2 LQKENI. The CDR3 extends over 19 amino acids. The CDR3 loop reads CASSPYPRTGTIWDTEAFF. The CDR3 DNA sequence: TGTGCCAGCTCACCTTACCCTCGGACAGGGACGATCTGGGACACTGAAGCTTTCTTT.

V gene TRBV28 combines with J gene TRBJ2-3; 7 nucleotides match TRBD2. The CDR3 is made up of 14 amino acids. Germline V gives CDR1 MDHEN, CDR2 SYDVKM. V shed 7 bases, J shed 2 bases, and the junction held 6 bases outside the gene matches. Here the CDR3 reads CASNQAGITDTQYF. CDR3 nucleotides: TGTGCCAGCAACCAAGCGGGAATCACAGATACGCAGTATTTT.

The rearrangement uses TRBV27 and TRBJ1-4, with unresolved D. The ends were cut back, 4 bases at V and 10 bases at J, with 10 bases in the middle. This CDR3 contains 12 residues. Germline-derived CDR1 and CDR2 are MNHEY and SMNVEV (reference sequence). The CDR3 here is CASSSGRRKLFF. Written as DNA, the CDR3 is TGTGCCAGCAGTTCGGGGAGGCGAAAACTGTTTTTT.

V usage is TRBV4-1 and J usage is TRBJ2-3, with TRBD1 matching 8 bases. The germline gives CDR1 MGHRA, CDR2 YSYEKL. Unmatched junction bases numbered 6, after V lost 2 bases and J lost 2 bases. This CDR3 has 16 residues. The CDR3 spells CASSQWETGATDTQYF. For the CDR3, the DNA is TGCGCCAGCAGCCAATGGGAGACAGGGGCCACAGATACGCAGTATTTT.

The J gene is TRBJ2-1, the V gene TRBV30, with D uncertain. The CDR3 totals 15 residues. Germline V lookup: CDR1 GTSNPN, CDR2 SVGIG (reference sequence). The V and J ends lost 4 bases and 5 bases respectively, with 18 bases between them. CDR3 sequence (DNA): TGTGCCTGGACTCCAGGTGGCCTTAAGAACAATGAGCAGTTCTTC. Translated: CAWTPGGLKNNEQFF.

This sequence joins TRBV28 and TRBJ2-3, with TRBD1 matching 9 bases. The V segment lost 5 bases and the J segment 0 bases; nucleotides outside the gene matches: 6. This CDR3 has 16 residues. Germline lookup yields CDR1 MDHEN and CDR2 SYDVKM. DNA for the CDR3: TGTGCCAGCAGTCTACCGGGACAGGGAAGCACAGATACGCAGTATTTT. Amino acids: CASSLPGQGSTDTQYF.

The chain is built from TRBV7-9 and TRBJ2-7, with D possibly matching TRBD2 (5 bases). The CDR3 extends over 15 amino acids. V was pared by 10 bases and J by 1 base, with 20 bases between. The germline V gene has CDR1 SEHNR and CDR2 FQNEAQ (reference sequence). CDR3 sequence: CAISPLLAPSYEQYF. The CDR3 bases are TGTGCCATCTCCCCACTGCTAGCCCCGTCCTACGAGCAGTACTTC.

The CDR3 bases are TGTGCCAGCAGTTTATTGCAGCGGGAGGGGTGGGATACGCAGTATTTT. This encodes CASSLLQREGWDTQYF. The chain recombines TRBV28 with TRBJ2-3; TRBD2 agrees at 10 bases. The CDR3 consists of 16 residues. Germline values: CDR1 MDHEN, CDR2 SYDVKM. Losses at the gene ends were 1 base for V and 6 bases for J; bases not matched to a gene: 7.

The V and J genes are TRBV18 and TRBJ1-3, with D tentatively TRBD1 (5 bases). The germline V and J ends were trimmed by 6 bases and 0 bases, with 18 bases remaining between them. The CDR3 consists of 17 residues. Germline assignment: CDR1 KGHSH and CDR2 LQKENI. CDR3 amino acids: CASSYTQGKLSGNTIYF. In DNA form, the CDR3 reads TGTGCCAGCTCCTATACGCAGGGAAAGCTCTCTGGAAACACCATATATTTT.

The chain employs TRBV2 and TRBJ1-2, with TRBD1 as a possible D gene (6 bases). The length of the CDR3 is 14 residues. Germline V lookup: CDR1 SNHLY, CDR2 FYNNEI. Trimming removed 3 bases at V and 4 bases at J, with 12 bases between. CDR3 loop: CASSDVGASYGYTF. The CDR3 coding sequence is TGTGCCAGCAGTGATGTGGGGGCTAGCTATGGCTACACCTTC.